This TCR beta chain was found in a study of OX40 agonist ivuxolimab in advanced cancers. General study results and limits: It was not determined which antigens were specifically recognized by the peripheral T cells that had undergone clonal expansion.

The CDR3 extends over 14 amino acids. V gave up 0 bases and J gave up 3 bases, with 6 bases separating them. Germline V gene data show CDR1 as MNHEY and CDR2 as SVGAGI. Only in-frame clones appear in the TCRdb table, and some are missing; sequencing was by immunoSEQ multiplex PCR. This table has 100,000 to 150,000 clones, 80% to 95% appearing once. To note about this clone: Its antigen is still unknown.

The origin of this receptor is an adult with an advanced solid tumor such as melanoma, head and neck, liver or kidney cancer. The specimen comprised CD4+ or CD8+ T cells sorted from blood, sampled in a trial of the OX40 agonist ivuxolimab. This chain uses TRBV6-5 with TRBJ2-4, with D uncertain. In DNA form, the CDR3 reads TGTGCCAGCAGTTACTCGGGTGGCAAAAACATTCAGTACTTC. This translates into CASSYSGGKNIQYF.